One and the same sample provided the 28 T cell receptor beta chains below, sequenced in a study of T cell responses to AZD1222 COVID-19 vaccine. The table came from immunoSEQ multiplex PCR; TCRdb's copy has only in-frame clones and leaves some out. The data hold 15,000 to 19,000 clones, with around 90% observed a single time. The sequences come from peripheral blood, collected 28 days after the second AZD1222 dose. The origin of the receptors is an adult who received the AZD1222 COVID-19 vaccine.

The CDR3 bases are TGTGCCAGCAGTCCCCAAGGACAGAGTGAAGCTTTCTTT. Protein sequence: CASSPQGQSEAFF. The chain recombines TRBV12-3 or TRBV12-4 with TRBJ1-1; maybe TRBD1 (6 bases). V was shortened by 5 bases and J by 7 bases, with 14 bases between the two germline ends. The CDR3 runs to 13 residues.

V gene TRBV15 combines with J gene TRBJ2-7; 7 bases agree with TRBD1. V shed 0 bases, J shed 0 bases, and the junction held 5 bases outside the gene matches. CDR3 length: 16 residues. Germline V gene lookup returns CDR1 LNHNV and CDR2 YYDKDF (reference sequence). CDR3 nucleotides: TGTGCCACCAGCAGAGATTTCAGGGACAGCTCCTACGAGCAGTACTTC. Translated: CATSRDFRDSSYEQYF.

This chain links TRBV6-1 with TRBJ1-6; a possible D gene is TRBD1 (6 bases). Between the trimmed V and J ends, which lost 4 bases and 5 bases, there was a span of 24 bases. The CDR3 extends over 19 amino acids. CDR1 is MNHNS and CDR2 is SASEGT in the germline V gene. The DNA for the CDR3 is TGTGCCAGCAGTGTGTCTAGGGGGGTAGGACTTGGCGATAATTCACCCCTCCACTTT. It yields the protein CASSVSRGVGLGDNSPLHF.

The table lists this clone with a few counts. The V call is TRBV5-1, the J call TRBJ2-1, with TRBD2 as a possible D gene (5 bases). The CDR3 is 13 amino acids. The germline V gene encodes CDR1 SGHRS and CDR2 YFSETQ. V shed 5 bases and J shed 7 bases, with 13 bases lying between them. Written as DNA, the CDR3 is TGCGCCAGCAGTTCCGGCCGGGGAAATGAGCAGTTCTTC. Translated, it gives CASSSGRGNEQFF.

V is TRBV19 and J is TRBJ1-5, with D uncertain. Germline V CDR1 and CDR2: LNHDA, SQIVND (reference sequence). The CDR3 loop spans 16 amino acids. V gave up 4 bases and J gave up 0 bases, with 13 bases separating them. The CDR3 sequence is CASSKAGGYSNQPQHF. The CDR3 region has the DNA TGTGCCAGTAGTAAGGCAGGCGGTTATAGCAATCAGCCCCAGCATTTT.

The V gene is TRBV25-1, the J gene TRBJ1-5, with no clear D. The CDR3 covers 14 residues. V lost 0 bases and J lost 5, with 8 bases in between. The V gene's germline CDR1 is MGHDK and CDR2 SYGVNS. The CDR3 region has the DNA TGTGCCAGCAGTGAATACAAGGGAGATCAGCCCCAGCATTTT. Translation: CASSEYKGDQPQHF.

V and J are TRBV5-1 and TRBJ2-7; no reliable D call. V shed 4 bases and J shed 0 bases, with 5 bases lying between them. The CDR3 totals 12 residues. The germline V gene has CDR1 SGHRS and CDR2 YFSETQ. The CDR3 DNA follows: TGCGCCAGCAGCGCAAGCTCCTACGAGCAGTACTTC. This translates into CASSASSYEQYF.

The V call is TRBV9, the J call TRBJ1-5; TRBD1 is a possible D gene (5 bases). Trimming stripped 4 bases from V and 1 base from J, with 21 bases between. This CDR3 spans 18 amino acids. The germline V gene has CDR1 SGDLS and CDR2 YYNGEE. The CDR3 here is CASSTFLPRQPSNQPQHF. CDR3 DNA: TGTGCCAGCAGCACCTTCCTACCGCGACAGCCGAGCAATCAGCCCCAGCATTTT.

The chain recombines TRBV6-5 with TRBJ2-1; 11 bases agree with TRBD2. CDR3 length: 15 residues. J was trimmed by 6 bases and V by 7 bases; bases with no gene match: 8. Germline V gene data show CDR1 as MNHEY and CDR2 as SVGAGI. CDR3 sequence reads: CASILTSGTFNEQFF. The CDR3 DNA reads as TGTGCCAGCATCTTGACTAGCGGGACATTCAATGAGCAGTTCTTC.

The chain uses TRBV6-4 and TRBJ2-5; no clear D. V was shortened by 3 bases and J by 0 bases, with 8 bases between the two germline ends. The germline gives CDR1 MRHNA, CDR2 SNTAGT. The CDR3 is made up of 14 amino acids. CDR3 amino acids: CASSEWAYQETQYF. CDR3 nucleotide sequence: TGTGCCAGCAGTGAATGGGCGTACCAAGAGACCCAGTACTTC.

In the case of this clone: Within the sample, other DNA sequences also encode this same CDR3. The gene calls are TRBV14 and TRBJ2-1; D possibly corresponds to TRBD1 (6 bases). This CDR3 is 16 amino acids long. Germline CDR1 and CDR2: SGHDN and FVKESK. The germline V and J ends were trimmed by 0 bases and 3 bases, with 12 bases remaining between them. CDR3 loop: CASSQDPADSYNEQFF. The CDR3 nucleotides are TGTGCCAGCAGCCAAGATCCGGCGGACAGCTACAATGAGCAGTTCTTC.

The V call is TRBV19, the J call TRBJ2-7, with 12 nucleotides matching TRBD1. The V gene end was trimmed by 5 bases and the J gene end by 5 bases; junction bases not matched to a gene: 10. This CDR3 has 16 residues. CDR1 and CDR2 from the germline V gene are LNHDA and SQIVND (reference sequence). CDR3 DNA sequence: TGTGCCAGTAGTTCGACCGGGACAGGGGGCTGGAACGAGCAGTACTTC. It is translated as CASSSTGTGGWNEQYF.

This clone was seen a few times. The CDR3 DNA reads TGTGCCAGCAGCACTCGGACCGGGGAGCTGTTTTTT. Translating it yields CASSTRTGELFF. The chain couples TRBV9 to TRBJ2-2; D is ambiguous. Germline CDR1 is SGDLS and CDR2 is YYNGEE. The germline V and J ends were trimmed by 4 bases and 5 bases, with 6 bases remaining between them. The CDR3 has 12 residues.

DNA for the CDR3: TGTGCCAGCTCCGCCGACGGCAATCAGCCCCAGCATTTT. Translated, it gives CASSADGNQPQHF. This rearrangement joins TRBV12-3 or TRBV12-4 to TRBJ1-5; no definite D call. V lost 8 bases, J lost 2 bases, and 10 bases lay in between. The CDR3 has 13 amino acids.

The chain is built from TRBV28 and TRBJ1-5; D gene ambiguous. This CDR3 is 12 amino acids long. V shed 8 bases and J shed 0 bases, with 5 bases lying between them. Germline-derived CDR1 and CDR2 are MDHEN and SYDVKM. The CDR3 loop reads CASRTSNQPQHF. The CDR3 DNA reads as TGTGCCAGCCGGACTAGCAATCAGCCCCAGCATTTT.

The chain employs TRBV10-1 and TRBJ1-1; the match to TRBD1 covers 9 bases. There are 13 residues in the CDR3. V shed 6 bases, J shed 4 bases, and the junction held 3 bases outside the gene matches. The germline CDR1 and CDR2 sequences are WNHNN and SYGVQD (reference sequence). This chain's CDR3 is CASSLDRGTEAFF. The CDR3, as DNA: TGCGCCAGCAGCTTGGACAGGGGCACTGAAGCTTTCTTT.

V and J are TRBV10-1 and TRBJ2-7, with 9 bases that match TRBD2. CDR1 is WNHNN and CDR2 is SYGVQD in the germline V gene (reference sequence). The V and J ends lost 7 bases and 5 bases, in that order; junction bases with no gene match: 15. The CDR3 spans 16 residues. The CDR3 sequence is CASIPPIKLAGDEQYF. The CDR3 DNA sequence: TGCGCCAGCATACCACCTATCAAGTTAGCGGGAGACGAGCAGTACTTC.

The V and J genes are TRBV24-1 and TRBJ2-1; TRBD1 matches 9 bases. The germline CDR1 and CDR2 sequences are KGHDR and SFDVKD. The CDR3 is 19 amino acids. V shed 1 base and J 0 bases; nucleotides not matched to a gene: 9. The CDR3 bases are TGTGCCACCAGTGATTTTCCCGGGACAGGGTCCAGCTCCTACAATGAGCAGTTCTTC. It yields the protein CATSDFPGTGSSSYNEQFF.

The V call is TRBV6-2 or TRBV6-3, the J call TRBJ1-2; D is ambiguous. Germline CDR1 is MNHEY and CDR2 is SVGEGT. Trimming cost V 2 bases and J 5 bases, with 6 bases left between them. The length of the CDR3 is 12 residues. CDR3 in amino acids: CASSYRTYGYTF. Here the CDR3 DNA reads TGTGCCAGCAGTTACCGGACGTATGGCTACACCTTC.

The V and J genes are TRBV5-4 and TRBJ2-7, with D perhaps matching TRBD1 or TRBD2 (5 bases each). CDR3 length: 14 residues. The V gene's germline CDR1 is SGHNT and CDR2 YYREEE (reference sequence). V lost 3 bases to trimming and J lost 5 bases, with 15 bases between them. DNA of the CDR3: TGTGCCAGCAGCTACGCCGGGGCCAGGAACGAGCAGTACTTC. Its protein product is CASSYAGARNEQYF. Together with reference TRBV5-4 and TRBJ2-7, the CDR3 gives the full variable domain: ETGVTQSPTHLIKTRGQQVTLRCSSQSGHNTVSWYQQALGQGPQFIFQYYREEENGRGNFPPRFSGLQFPNYSSELNVNALELDDSALYLCASSYAGARNEQYFGPGTRLTVT.

The V and J genes are TRBV29-1 and TRBJ2-2; D is undetermined. The germline V gene has CDR1 SQVTM and CDR2 ANQGSEA. Deletions cut 7 bases from V and 0 bases from J, with 15 bases between. The CDR3 extends over 15 amino acids. The CDR3, as DNA: TGCAGCGGACCCCTCAAAACGGCGAACACCGGGGAGCTGTTTTTT. Protein product: CSGPLKTANTGELFF.

The J gene is TRBJ2-1, the V gene TRBV10-3; D could derive from TRBD1 or TRBD2 (6 bases each). The CDR3 runs 16 residues. In germline, CDR1 is ENHRY, CDR2 SYGVKD. V shed 0 bases and J shed 5 bases, with 14 bases lying between them. CDR3 bases: TGTGCCATCAGTGAGTCGATTGAGGGGGGAAACAATGAGCAGTTCTTC. It is translated as CAISESIEGGNNEQFF.

The rearrangement uses TRBV7-2 and TRBJ2-7, with 8 bases lining up with TRBD1. The germline gives CDR1 SGHTA, CDR2 FQGNSA. The CDR3 is 14 amino acids. Losses at the gene ends were 1 base for V and 3 bases for J; bases not matched to a gene: 2. The CDR3 is CASSLGQGIYEQYF. The CDR3 DNA is TGTGCCAGCAGCTTAGGACAGGGGATCTACGAGCAGTACTTC. Full variable domain (remainder filled in from reference TRBV7-2 and TRBJ2-7): GAGVSQSPSNKVTEKGKDVELRCDPISGHTALYWYRQSLGQGLEFLIYFQGNSAPDKSGLPSDRFSAERTGGSVSTLTIQRTQQEDSAVYLCASSLGQGIYEQYFGPGTRLTVT.

The chain combines TRBV5-6 with TRBJ2-7, with TRBD2 as a possible D gene (6 bases). The CDR3 length is 17 residues. The germline V gene has CDR1 SGHDT and CDR2 YYEEEE. The V gene lost 1 base and the J gene lost 0 bases, with 17 bases spanning the gap. In DNA, the CDR3 is TGTGCCAGCAGCTTGTTAACGTGGGGGGATAGCTCCTACGAGCAGTACTTC. Translation: CASSLLTWGDSSYEQYF.

This chain connects TRBV27 to TRBJ2-1; D may match TRBD1 or TRBD2 (5 bases each). Per germline, CDR1 MNHEY and CDR2 SMNVEV (reference sequence). Trimming removed 3 bases at V and 4 bases at J, with 13 bases between. The CDR3 has 15 amino acids. CDR3 in DNA: TGTGCCAGCAGTTTTGGGGGAAAGGGTTACAATGAGCAGTTCTTC. Translation gives CASSFGGKGYNEQFF.

The chain has TRBV27 and TRBJ1-1; 7 positions match TRBD1. CDR1 MNHEY and CDR2 SMNVEV come from the germline V gene (reference sequence). This CDR3 has 12 residues. The junction had 3 bases not matched to a gene; V was cut back by 3 bases and J by 8 bases. In nucleotides, the CDR3 is TGTGCCAGCAGTTTCGGCAGGGGGGAAGCTTTCTTT. Translated, it gives CASSFGRGEAFF.

This chain uses TRBV30 with TRBJ2-3; a possible D gene is TRBD2 (6 bases). The CDR3 has 14 residues. V lost 1 base and J 4 bases, leaving 12 bases between the germline ends. Per germline, CDR1 GTSNPN and CDR2 SVGIG (reference sequence). The CDR3 coding sequence is TGTGCCTGGAGTGATGGGAGGAAGGCAGATACGCAGTATTTT. This encodes CAWSDGRKADTQYF.

The V gene is TRBV28, the J gene TRBJ1-1, with D perhaps TRBD1 (6 bases). CDR1 and CDR2 from the germline V gene are MDHEN and SYDVKM. The CDR3 consists of 16 residues. Trimming took 5 bases from V and 7 from J, leaving 23 bases between them. CDR3 protein: CASSPPGQGPRGEAFF. CDR3 nucleotide sequence: TGTGCCAGCAGTCCTCCCGGTCAGGGGCCTAGGGGTGAAGCTTTCTTT.